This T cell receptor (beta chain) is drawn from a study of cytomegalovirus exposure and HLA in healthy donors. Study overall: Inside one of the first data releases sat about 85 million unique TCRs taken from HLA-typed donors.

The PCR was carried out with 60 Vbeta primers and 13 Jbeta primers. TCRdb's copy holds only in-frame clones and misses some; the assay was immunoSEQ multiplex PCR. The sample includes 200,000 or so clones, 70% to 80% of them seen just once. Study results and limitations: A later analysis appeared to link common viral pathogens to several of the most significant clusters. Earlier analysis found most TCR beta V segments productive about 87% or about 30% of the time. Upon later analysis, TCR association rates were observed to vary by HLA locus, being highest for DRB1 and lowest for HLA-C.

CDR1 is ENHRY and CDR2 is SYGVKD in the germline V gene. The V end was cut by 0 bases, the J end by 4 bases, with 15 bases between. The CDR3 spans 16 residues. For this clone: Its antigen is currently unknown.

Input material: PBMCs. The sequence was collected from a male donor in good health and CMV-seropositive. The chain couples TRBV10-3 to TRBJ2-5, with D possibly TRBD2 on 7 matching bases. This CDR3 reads CAISESIKGGRETQYF. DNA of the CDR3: TGTGCCATCAGTGAGTCGATCAAGGGGGGGCGAGAGACCCAGTACTTC.